The rows below give T cell receptor beta chains drawn from one sample of a study of blood T cell repertoires in COVID-19. Only in-frame clones appear in the TCRdb table, and some are missing; sequencing was by immunoSEQ multiplex PCR. The sample gives 90,000 to 150,000 clones, about 90% of which show up once; roughly 8% is in the top ten. Sequenced sample: peripheral blood. These receptor sequences come from a man aged 65-85 years who had recovered from COVID-19. The CDR3 runs from the conserved cysteine through the conserved F or W. A D gene is named only where the DNA matches it firmly. Size is stated for part of the rows, as once, few or many counts, or as a class when the clone is expanded.

>TRBV28|TRBJ1-5|.|.
CASMDLNGDQPQHF
TGTGCCAGCATGGACCTGAACGGGGATCAGCCCCAGCATTTT
>TRBV6-5|TRBJ1-5|TRBD1|.
CASSWRTGGSQPQHF
TGTGCCAGCAGTTGGAGGACAGGGGGCAGTCAGCCCCAGCATTTT
>TRBV5-1|TRBJ2-7|.|.
CASSLLTVMSSYEQYF
TGCGCCAGCAGCTTACTGACAGTTATGAGCTCCTACGAGCAGTACTTC
>TRBV3-1/TRBV3-2|TRBJ2-2|.|.
CASSQDSGGLTGELFF
TGTGCCAGCAGCCAAGATAGTGGGGGCCTCACCGGGGAGCTGTTTTTT
>TRBV5-6|TRBJ1-1|.|.
CASSLGQQNTEAFF
TGTGCCAGCAGCCTAGGACAGCAGAACACTGAAGCTTTCTTT
>TRBV15|TRBJ1-1|.|.
CATSLDRNTEAFF
TGTGCCACCAGCCTCGACAGGAACACTGAAGCTTTCTTT
>TRBV19|TRBJ1-4|TRBD1|.
CASSMRRGQPNEKLFF
TGTGCCAGTAGTATGCGCAGGGGGCAACCTAATGAAAAACTGTTTTTT
>TRBV15|TRBJ2-5|.|.
CATSGQGSETQYF
TGTGCCACCAGCGGTCAGGGTTCTGAGACCCAGTACTTC
>TRBV28|TRBJ1-2|.|.
CASSPPNYGYTF
TGTGCCAGCAGTCCTCCTAACTATGGCTACACCTTC
>TRBV11-2|TRBJ2-6|.|.
CASTLPGANVLTF
TGTGCCAGCACTCTTCCTGGGGCCAACGTCCTGACTTTC
>TRBV5-1|TRBJ1-6|TRBD1|.
CASSFQQGVISPLHF
TGCGCCAGCAGCTTCCAACAGGGGGTGATTTCACCCCTCCACTTT
>TRBV5-1|TRBJ1-1|.|.
CASSLRIGAGAFF
TGCGCCAGCAGCTTGAGAATTGGGGCCGGAGCTTTCTTT
>TRBV5-6|TRBJ1-4|.|.
CASSFGHPVEKLFF
TGTGCCAGCAGCTTTGGGCACCCCGTAGAAAAACTGTTTTTT
>TRBV20-1|TRBJ2-7|.|.
CSAKTAYEQYF
TGCAGTGCCAAGACAGCCTACGAGCAGTACTTC
>TRBV7-2|TRBJ2-7|TRBD1|.
CASVTGGGIVTYEQYF
TGTGCCAGTGTGACAGGGGGCGGAATTGTGACCTACGAGCAGTACTTC
>TRBV7-3|TRBJ1-2|TRBD1|.
CASSMDRGLYGYTF
TGTGCCAGCAGCATGGACAGGGGTTTATATGGCTACACCTTC
>TRBV18|TRBJ1-5|.|.
CASSKDGSGQPQHF
TGTGCCAGCTCAAAGGACGGAAGCGGACAGCCCCAGCATTTT
>TRBV29-1|TRBJ2-3|TRBD1|.
CSVYPQGGADTQYF
TGCAGCGTGTACCCACAGGGGGGAGCGGATACGCAGTATTTT
>TRBV24-1|TRBJ1-2|.|.
CATSDPLQAYGYTF
TGTGCCACCAGTGATCCCTTACAGGCCTATGGCTACACCTTC
>TRBV6-4|TRBJ1-1|.|.
CASSDPSEGTEAFF
TGTGCCAGCAGTGACCCGTCGGAGGGCACTGAAGCTTTCTTT
>TRBV7-9|TRBJ1-4|TRBD1|.
CASSLDRGEREKLFF
TGTGCCAGCAGCCTAGACAGGGGTGAGAGGGAAAAACTGTTTTTT
>TRBV7-9|TRBJ2-3|TRBD2|once
CASSLRGASGSTDTQYF
TGTGCCAGCAGCCTTAGGGGGGCTAGCGGGAGCACAGATACGCAGTATTTT
>TRBV27|TRBJ2-6|.|.
CASSPLGSGANVLTF
TGTGCCAGCAGTCCCCTCGGCTCTGGGGCCAACGTCCTGACTTTC
>TRBV28|TRBJ1-2|TRBD1|.
CASSIGQGAGGYTF
TGTGCCAGCAGTATCGGACAGGGGGCAGGAGGCTACACCTTC
>TRBV19|TRBJ1-2|TRBD1|.
CASTNGRDRGLGYTF
TGTGCCAGTACAAACGGGAGGGACAGGGGACTTGGCTACACCTTC
>TRBV5-6|TRBJ2-7|.|.
CASSLASIYEQYF
TGTGCCAGCAGCTTGGCAAGCATCTACGAGCAGTACTTC
>TRBV7-6|TRBJ2-4|TRBD1|.
CASSPLRDRGQFGNIQYF
TGTGCCAGCAGCCCCCTCCGGGACAGGGGGCAGTTCGGAAACATTCAGTACTTC
>TRBV19|TRBJ1-4|TRBD1|once
CASSIRTGKIPNEKLFF
TGTGCCAGTAGTATAAGGACAGGGAAGATACCTAATGAAAAACTGTTTTTT
>TRBV27|TRBJ2-7|TRBD2|few
CASSFSGTSYYEQYF
TGTGCCAGCAGTTTCTCCGGGACTAGCTACTACGAGCAGTACTTC
>TRBV28|TRBJ1-1|TRBD1|.
CASSLSNSRTGGGGEAFF
TGTGCCAGCAGTTTATCGAACTCCCGAACAGGGGGCGGGGGTGAAGCTTTCTTT
>TRBV4-1|TRBJ1-1|.|.
CASSQDWTPWTEAFF
TGCGCCAGCAGCCAAGATTGGACACCATGGACTGAAGCTTTCTTT
>TRBV24-1|TRBJ2-7|TRBD1|.
CATSDPTGGEYEQYF
TGTGCCACCAGTGATCCTACAGGGGGCGAGTACGAGCAGTACTTC
>TRBV24-1|TRBJ2-1|.|.
CATRSTLSSYNEQFF
TGTGCCACCAGATCGACACTGAGCTCCTACAATGAGCAGTTCTTC
>TRBV9|TRBJ1-2|TRBD1|.
CASSEGAGYGYTF
TGTGCCAGCAGCGAGGGGGCAGGGTATGGCTACACCTTC
>TRBV5-5|TRBJ1-4|TRBD1|.
CASSLWGQPNEKLFF
TGTGCCAGCAGCTTGTGGGGACAGCCTAATGAAAAACTGTTTTTT
>TRBV21-1|TRBJ1-5|.|.
CASSTPLDRDSNQPQHF
TGTGCCAGCAGCACCCCACTGGACAGGGATAGCAATCAGCCCCAGCATTTT
>TRBV5-5|TRBJ2-5|TRBD1|.
CASSPGTGSETQYF
TGTGCCAGCAGCCCCGGGACAGGGTCAGAGACCCAGTACTTC
>TRBV28|TRBJ1-4|.|.
CASSSWRPFEKLFF
TGTGCCAGCAGTTCGTGGCGGCCTTTTGAAAAACTGTTTTTT
>TRBV10-3|TRBJ2-5|TRBD2|.
CAISGGGDQETQYF
TGTGCCATCAGCGGCGGGGGGGACCAAGAGACCCAGTACTTC
>TRBV5-6|TRBJ2-1|TRBD2|.
CASSTSSGGAGDNEQFF
TGTGCCAGCAGCACGTCAAGCGGGGGGGCAGGCGACAATGAGCAGTTCTTC
>TRBV4-2|TRBJ2-1|TRBD2|.
CASSQVEAGEEQFF
TGTGCCAGCAGCCAAGTAGAAGCGGGAGAGGAGCAGTTCTTC
>TRBV18|TRBJ1-5|.|.
CASSPGRAGNQPQHF
TGTGCCAGCTCACCAGGGAGGGCCGGAAATCAGCCCCAGCATTTT
>TRBV3-1/TRBV3-2|TRBJ1-2|.|.
CASSLLTGNYGYTF
TGTGCCAGCAGTCTCCTGACGGGAAACTATGGCTACACCTTC
>TRBV29-1|TRBJ2-2|TRBD2|.
CSVGGREGHPGELFF
TGCAGCGTTGGGGGGCGGGAGGGCCACCCCGGGGAGCTGTTTTTT
>TRBV9|TRBJ2-5|.|.
CASSPGGRSQETQYF
TGTGCCAGCAGCCCGGGGGGCAGGTCCCAAGAGACCCAGTACTTC
>TRBV10-3|TRBJ2-3|TRBD2|few
CAIREATSGGPTDTQYF
TGTGCCATCAGGGAGGCTACTAGCGGGGGACCCACAGATACGCAGTATTTT
>TRBV7-8|TRBJ1-2|.|.
CASSLWGLGYTF
TGTGCCAGCAGCTTATGGGGACTTGGCTACACCTTC
>TRBV4-2|TRBJ2-2|TRBD2|once
CASSQDHGGGPGELFF
TGTGCCAGCAGCCAAGATCATGGGGGAGGGCCCGGGGAGCTGTTTTTT
>TRBV7-2|TRBJ2-1|TRBD2|.
CASSPLAGVYNEQFF
TGTGCCAGCAGCCCCCTAGCGGGAGTTTACAATGAGCAGTTCTTC
>TRBV7-2|TRBJ2-3|TRBD2|.
CASSPRASGSSDTQYF
TGTGCCAGCAGCCCACGGGCTAGCGGGAGTTCAGATACGCAGTATTTT
>TRBV19|TRBJ1-6|.|.
CASSPQGVNYNSPLHF
TGTGCCAGTAGTCCACAAGGGGTAAACTATAATTCACCCCTCCACTTT
>TRBV5-8|TRBJ1-3|.|.
CASSLGQRSGNTIYF
TGTGCCAGCAGCTTGGGACAGCGCTCTGGAAACACCATATATTTT
>TRBV9|TRBJ2-6|.|.
CASSVVGARANVLTF
TGTGCCAGCAGCGTAGTGGGAGCTCGGGCCAACGTCCTGACTTTC
>TRBV10-3|TRBJ2-7|TRBD2|.
CAIGSTSGNSYEQYF
TGTGCCATCGGCTCGACTAGCGGGAACTCCTACGAGCAGTACTTC
>TRBV14|TRBJ1-2|.|.
CASSRRQYYGYTF
TGTGCCAGCAGCCGGCGACAGTACTATGGCTACACCTTC
>TRBV6-5|TRBJ1-1|TRBD1|.
CASSYDGTGGTEAFF
TGTGCCAGCAGTTACGACGGGACAGGGGGCACTGAAGCTTTCTTT
>TRBV6-1|TRBJ2-5|TRBD2|.
CASSVRVRLAGGYGEETQYF
TGTGCCAGCAGTGTGAGGGTCCGACTAGCGGGGGGGTATGGGGAGGAGACCCAGTACTTC